A single sample is the source of the 26 T cell receptor beta chains below, sequenced in a study of blood T cell repertoires in COVID-19 (dated by TCRdb to 2020 to 2022). Library preparation was by the immunoSEQ multiplex PCR assay. The immuneACCESS repertoire file appears here via TCRdb, limited to in-frame rearrangements. These files lack a portion of the clones; in checked studies, under half of the deficit traces to unresolved V genes, and the cause of the others is not known. The sample has over 150,000 clones on record, around 82% of them singletons. The top ten constitute 0.6% to 0.65% of the sample. Material: peripheral blood. These TCRs come from a man aged 55-75 years with COVID-19, enrolled during active disease.

The chain is built from TRBV6-2 or TRBV6-3 and TRBJ2-7; weak D call: TRBD2 (6 bases). The CDR3 loop spans 13 amino acids. The V gene lost 2 bases and the J gene lost 6 bases, with 11 bases spanning the gap. The V gene's germline CDR1 is MNHEY and CDR2 SVGEGT. The CDR3 loop reads CASSYLTSSEQYF. The DNA for the CDR3 is TGTGCCAGCAGTTACCTTACTAGCAGCGAGCAGTACTTC.

This rearrangement joins TRBV5-8 to TRBJ1-1; tentative D call: TRBD1 (5 bases). V was trimmed by 0 bases and J by 7 bases, leaving 22 bases between them. This CDR3 has 17 residues. CDR1 and CDR2 (germline): SGHTS, YDEGEE. CDR3 sequence reads: CASSLDGAGRRVSEAFF. CDR3 nucleotide sequence: TGTGCCAGCAGCTTGGATGGGGCAGGGAGGAGAGTAAGTGAAGCTTTCTTT.

The genes are TRBV5-1 and TRBJ2-2; 11 nucleotides agree with TRBD1. Trimming at V came to 9 bases and at J to 4 bases, leaving 2 bases not matched to a gene. Germline assignment: CDR1 SGHRS and CDR2 YFSETQ. This CDR3 has 13 amino acids. The CDR3 DNA is TGCGCCACCGGGACAGGGGGCACCGGGGAGCTGTTTTTT. As protein: CATGTGGTGELFF.

The chain combines TRBV5-6 with TRBJ1-2, with 9 bases lining up with TRBD1. CDR1 and CDR2 (germline): SGHDT, YYEEEE. V shed 3 bases and J 7 bases; nucleotides not matched to a gene: 10. The CDR3 runs to 15 residues. The CDR3 DNA follows: TGTGCCAGCAGCTCTCAGGGACAGGGAATGGTTGGCTACACCTTC. Protein product: CASSSQGQGMVGYTF.

This clone came up once. This rearrangement joins TRBV7-6 to TRBJ1-4, with a possible D match to TRBD1 (6 bases). V was trimmed by 5 bases and J by 7 bases, leaving 17 bases between them. CDR1 and CDR2 from the germline V gene are SGHVS and FNYEAQ. The CDR3 loop spans 15 amino acids. CDR3 nucleotide sequence: TGTGCCAGCAGCCACAATACAGGGAGCGGTGAAAAACTGTTTTTT. It encodes CASSHNTGSGEKLFF.

V gene TRBV5-5 combines with J gene TRBJ2-5; TRBD2 is a possible D gene (6 bases). V was cut by 0 bases and J by 5 bases, with 17 bases left in between. Germline V lookup: CDR1 SGHKS, CDR2 YYEKEE (reference sequence). The CDR3 totals 16 residues. The CDR3 protein is CASSLGLGFSVETQYF. The CDR3 DNA follows: TGTGCCAGCAGCTTGGGACTAGGATTCTCAGTGGAGACCCAGTACTTC. Looking up the rest from reference TRBV5-5 and TRBJ2-5 gives the full variable domain: DAGVTQSPTHLIKTRGQQVTLRCSPISGHKSVSWYQQVLGQGPQFIFQYYEKEERGRGNFPDRFSARQFPNYSSELNVNALLLGDSALYLCASSLGLGFSVETQYFGPGTRLLVL.

This chain links TRBV7-8 with TRBJ1-4; the match to TRBD1 covers 8 bases. The length of the CDR3 is 13 residues. With V trimmed by 6 bases and J by 4 bases, 1 base remained unmatched. The germline CDR1 and CDR2 sequences are SGHVS and FQNEAQ. The CDR3 protein is CASRQGGNEKLFF. The CDR3 region has the DNA TGTGCCAGCAGACAGGGGGGTAATGAAAAACTGTTTTTT.

The J gene is TRBJ2-6, the V gene TRBV7-3; TRBD1 agrees at 7 bases. The CDR3 has 15 amino acids. The V and J ends lost 5 bases and 2 bases, in that order; junction bases with no gene match: 3. CDR1 is SGHTA and CDR2 is FQGTGA in the germline V gene. CDR3 nucleotides: TGTGCCAGCAGCCTAGACAGGGCTGGGGCCAACGTCCTGACTTTC. It translates to CASSLDRAGANVLTF.

The chain is built from TRBV3-1 (or the pseudogene TRBV3-2) and TRBJ1-1; 7 nucleotides align to TRBD1. J lost 0 bases, V lost 4 bases, and 2 bases had no gene match. The CDR3 has 14 residues. Germline assignment: CDR1 LGHDT and CDR2 YNNKEL (reference sequence). CDR3: CASSPGQLNTEAFF. In nucleotides, the CDR3 is TGTGCCAGCAGCCCGGGACAGCTGAACACTGAAGCTTTCTTT.

This chain connects TRBV7-2 to TRBJ1-3; D remains unclear. The germline V and J ends were trimmed by 5 bases and 0 bases, with 14 bases remaining between them. Germline-derived CDR1 and CDR2 are SGHTA and FQGNSA. The CDR3 is 16 amino acids. For the CDR3, the DNA is TGTGCCAGCAGCCTTGGAGCGGGTTTCTCTGGAAACACCATATATTTT. It translates to CASSLGAGFSGNTIYF.

This clone was seen only a few times. V gene TRBV19 combines with J gene TRBJ1-1, with 7 positions matching TRBD1. This CDR3 has 14 residues. Germline CDR1 LNHDA, CDR2 SQIVND (reference sequence). The V gene end was trimmed by 6 bases and the J gene end by 6 bases; junction bases not matched to a gene: 10. The CDR3 region has the DNA TGTGCCAGTAGCAGAGAACAGGGGCTGGCTGAAGCTTTCTTT. Amino acid sequence: CASSREQGLAEAFF.

The rearrangement uses TRBV7-2 and TRBJ1-2; D not resolved. Germline V gives CDR1 SGHTA, CDR2 FQGNSA. The CDR3 has 12 amino acids. V was clipped by 5 bases and J by 5 bases, with 9 bases between them. The CDR3: CASSLTVYGYTF. The CDR3 coding sequence is TGTGCCAGCAGCCTGACTGTGTATGGCTACACCTTC.

The chain links TRBV6-5 to TRBJ2-5; TRBD1 agrees at 7 bases. V was clipped by 7 bases and J by 2 bases; unmatched bases: 4. Germline CDR1 reads MNHEY; CDR2 reads SVGAGI. This CDR3 is built from 13 residues. This chain's CDR3 is CASKQTGQETQYF. In DNA form, the CDR3 reads TGTGCCAGCAAACAGACAGGGCAAGAGACCCAGTACTTC.

The V call is TRBV9, the J call TRBJ2-3; a possible D gene is TRBD2 (6 bases). This CDR3 has 15 amino acids. The germline CDR1 and CDR2 sequences are SGDLS and YYNGEE. Trimming cost V 5 bases and J 0 bases, with 13 bases left between them. CDR3 bases: TGTGCCAGCAGAGGAGCGGAGGGTAGCACAGATACGCAGTATTTT. Encoded protein: CASRGAEGSTDTQYF.

The CDR3, as DNA: TGTGCCTCACGGGGGTGGGACAGGGGGTCTCGCGAGCAGTTCTTC. Amino acids: CASRGWDRGSREQFF. The chain combines TRBV2 with TRBJ2-1; 11 bases are shared with TRBD1. This CDR3 region has 15 residues. J lost 10 bases, V lost 11 bases, and 16 bases had no gene match. From germline, CDR1 is SNHLY and CDR2 FYNNEI.

This clone was seen a few times. The chain carries TRBV5-1 and TRBJ2-3; 7 nucleotides match TRBD2. V was pared by 2 bases and J by 3 bases, with 6 bases of the junction left unmatched. This CDR3 comprises 15 residues. Germline values: CDR1 SGHRS, CDR2 YFSETQ. The CDR3 protein is CASSFEGTNTDTQYF. The CDR3 nucleotides read TGCGCCAGCAGCTTCGAGGGGACTAATACAGATACGCAGTATTTT.

The chain combines TRBV7-8 with TRBJ1-5; weak D call: TRBD1 (6 bases). This CDR3 comprises 14 residues. The ends were cut back, 8 bases at V and 0 bases at J, with 11 bases in the middle. Germline V gene sequence: CDR1 SGHVS, CDR2 FQNEAQ. This CDR3 reads CASAGQNSNQPQHF. In DNA form, the CDR3 reads TGTGCCAGCGCTGGACAGAATAGCAATCAGCCCCAGCATTTT.

The table lists this clone with a count of one. This sequence joins TRBV11-3 and TRBJ2-7; 10 bases agree with TRBD1. CDR1 SGHNT and CDR2 YENEEA come from the germline V gene. V dropped 5 bases and J dropped 5; count of bases not matched to a gene: 3. The CDR3 is 13 residues long. The CDR3 DNA is TGTGCCAGCAGCAAAGGACAGGGGGACGAGCAGTACTTC. As protein: CASSKGQGDEQYF.

This clone was found once. The chain links TRBV7-9 to TRBJ1-2; D gene ambiguous. The CDR3 spans 14 residues. V lost 1 base and J 4 bases, leaving 10 bases between the germline ends. In germline, CDR1 is SEHNR, CDR2 FQNEAQ (reference sequence). In nucleotides, the CDR3 is TGTGCCAGCAGCTTAGGTTCCCGGTCCTATGGCTACACCTTC. This gives the protein CASSLGSRSYGYTF.

The genes are TRBV14 and TRBJ1-6, with D tentatively TRBD1 (6 bases). Germline-derived CDR1 and CDR2 are SGHDN and FVKESK. Trimming removed 0 bases from V and 2 bases from J, with 8 bases in between. The CDR3 is made up of 16 amino acids. The CDR3 loop is CASSQEQGTYNSPLHF. The CDR3 DNA reads as TGTGCCAGCAGCCAAGAACAGGGAACCTATAATTCACCCCTCCACTTT.

This chain uses TRBV12-3 or TRBV12-4 with TRBJ1-6, with 7 nucleotides matching TRBD1. This CDR3 has 13 residues. With V trimmed by 6 bases and J by 14 bases, 10 bases remained unmatched. The CDR3 region is CASSRTGSITLHF. In DNA form, the CDR3 reads TGTGCCAGCAGCAGGACAGGTTCGATCACCCTCCACTTT.

Comment on this clone: Compared with germline, one end of the junction differs, possibly owing to a read error. The chain has TRBV7-2 and TRBJ2-1; maybe TRBD2 (5 bases). In germline, CDR1 is SGHTA, CDR2 FQGNSA. The CDR3 consists of 13 residues. The chain's CDR3 is CASSFGVGNGQFF. The DNA of the CDR3 is TGTGCCAGCAGCTTCGGGGTTGGGAATGGGCAGTTCTTC.

This clone was seen a single time. The V call is TRBV6-6, the J call TRBJ2-5; D remains ambiguous. The CDR3 is made up of 13 amino acids. Germline V gene sequence: CDR1 MNHNY, CDR2 SVGAGI (reference sequence). V was clipped by 4 bases and J by 2 bases, with 8 bases between them. The CDR3 region is CASSWRAQETQYF. The CDR3 coding sequence is TGTGCCAGCAGTTGGAGAGCACAAGAGACCCAGTACTTC.

The gene calls are TRBV7-3 and TRBJ2-2, with 7 nucleotides matching TRBD2. The V gene's germline CDR1 is SGHTA and CDR2 FQGTGA. The CDR3 contains 16 residues. Unmatched junction bases numbered 11, after V lost 5 bases and J lost 5 bases. Written as DNA, the CDR3 is TGTGCCAGCAGCGTCGACGGCGGGAGCGGGACCGGGGAGCTGTTTTTT. Translation gives CASSVDGGSGTGELFF.

This clone was seen more than once but under ten times. This CDR3 is CASSFGGRTSGFYEQFF. The CDR3, as DNA: TGTGCCAGCAGCTTTGGGGGCAGGACTAGCGGGTTTTATGAGCAGTTCTTC. The J gene is TRBJ2-1, the V gene TRBV7-2; the match to TRBD2 covers 11 bases. Germline values: CDR1 SGHTA, CDR2 FQGNSA. CDR3 length: 17 residues. The junction had 12 bases not matched to a gene; V was cut back by 3 bases and J by 8 bases. The full variable domain, in which reference TRBV7-2 and TRBJ2-1 provide the parts outside the CDR3, is GAGVSQSPSNKVTEKGKDVELRCDPISGHTALYWYRQSLGQGLEFLIYFQGNSAPDKSGLPSDRFSAERTGGSVSTLTIQRTQQEDSAVYLCASSFGGRTSGFYEQFFGPGTRLTVL.

This clone has just one count. This chain joins TRBV11-2 and TRBJ2-7; D remains ambiguous. This CDR3 comprises 12 residues. CDR1 is SGHAT, CDR2 FQNNGV, per germline. The V end lost 8 bases, the J end lost 4 bases, and 12 bases lay between the germline ends. The DNA of the CDR3 is TGTGCCAGCGGAGTAGTGCCATACGAGCAGTACTTC. Translated: CASGVVPYEQYF.